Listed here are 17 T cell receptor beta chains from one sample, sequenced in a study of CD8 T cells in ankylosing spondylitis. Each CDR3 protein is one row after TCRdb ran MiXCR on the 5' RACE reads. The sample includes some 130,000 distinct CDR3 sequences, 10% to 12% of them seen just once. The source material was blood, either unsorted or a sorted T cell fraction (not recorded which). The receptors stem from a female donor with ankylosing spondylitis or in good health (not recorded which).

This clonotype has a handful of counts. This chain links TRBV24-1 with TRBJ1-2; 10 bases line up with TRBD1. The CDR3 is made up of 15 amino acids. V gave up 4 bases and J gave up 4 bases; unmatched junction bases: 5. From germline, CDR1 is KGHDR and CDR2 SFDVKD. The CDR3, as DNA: TGTGCCACCAGTGAGGAGGACAGGGGGAGCTATGGCTACACCTTC. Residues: CATSEEDRGSYGYTF.

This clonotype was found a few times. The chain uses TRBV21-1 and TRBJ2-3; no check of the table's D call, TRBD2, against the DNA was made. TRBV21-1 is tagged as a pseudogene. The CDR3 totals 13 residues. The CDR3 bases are TGTGCCAGCAGCGTGACTATGGCAGATACGCAGTATTTT. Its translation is CASSVTMADTQYF.

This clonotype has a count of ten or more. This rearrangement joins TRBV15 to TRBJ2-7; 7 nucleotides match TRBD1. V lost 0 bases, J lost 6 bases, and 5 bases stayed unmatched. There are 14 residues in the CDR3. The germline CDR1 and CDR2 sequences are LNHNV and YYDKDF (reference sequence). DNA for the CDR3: TGTGCCACCAGCAGAGACCGGGACAGTTCCGAGCAGTACTTC. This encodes CATSRDRDSSEQYF.

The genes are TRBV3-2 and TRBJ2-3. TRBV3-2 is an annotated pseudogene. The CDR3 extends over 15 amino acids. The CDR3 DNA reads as TGTGCCACCAGCCCTGGACGGCTTAACACAGATACGCAGTATTTT. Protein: CATSPGRLNTDTQYF.

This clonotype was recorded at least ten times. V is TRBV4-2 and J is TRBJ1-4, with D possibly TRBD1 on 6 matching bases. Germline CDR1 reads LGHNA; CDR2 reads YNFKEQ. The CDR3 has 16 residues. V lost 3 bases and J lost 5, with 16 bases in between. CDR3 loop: CASSHVLGQTNEKLFF. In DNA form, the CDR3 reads TGTGCCAGCAGCCACGTCTTAGGACAGACCAATGAAAAACTGTTTTTT.

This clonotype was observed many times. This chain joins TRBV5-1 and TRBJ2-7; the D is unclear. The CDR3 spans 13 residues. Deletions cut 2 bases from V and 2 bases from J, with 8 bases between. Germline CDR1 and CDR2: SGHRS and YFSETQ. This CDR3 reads CASSFTPTYEQYF. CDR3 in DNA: TGCGCCAGCAGCTTTACACCAACCTACGAGCAGTACTTC.

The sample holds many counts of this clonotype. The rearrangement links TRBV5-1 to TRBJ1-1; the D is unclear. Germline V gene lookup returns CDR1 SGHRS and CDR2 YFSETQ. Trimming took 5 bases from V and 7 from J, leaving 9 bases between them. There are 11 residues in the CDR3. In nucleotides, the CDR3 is TGCGCCAGCAGGTCGGCCGATGAAGCTTTCTTT. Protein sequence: CASRSADEAFF.

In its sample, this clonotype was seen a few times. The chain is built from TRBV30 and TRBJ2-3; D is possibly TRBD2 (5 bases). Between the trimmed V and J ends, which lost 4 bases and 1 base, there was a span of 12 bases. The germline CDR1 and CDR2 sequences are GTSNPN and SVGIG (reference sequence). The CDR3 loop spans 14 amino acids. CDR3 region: CAWTRVFGTDTQYF. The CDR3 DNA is TGTGCCTGGACGAGGGTGTTTGGCACAGATACGCAGTATTTT.

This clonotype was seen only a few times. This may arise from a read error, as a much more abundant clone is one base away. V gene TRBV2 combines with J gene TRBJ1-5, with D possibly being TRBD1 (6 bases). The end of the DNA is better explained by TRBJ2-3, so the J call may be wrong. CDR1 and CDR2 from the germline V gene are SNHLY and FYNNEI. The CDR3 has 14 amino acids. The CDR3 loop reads CASRGTGSNQPQYF. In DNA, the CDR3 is TGTGCCAGCAGGGGAACAGGGTCCAATCAGCCCCAGTATTTT.

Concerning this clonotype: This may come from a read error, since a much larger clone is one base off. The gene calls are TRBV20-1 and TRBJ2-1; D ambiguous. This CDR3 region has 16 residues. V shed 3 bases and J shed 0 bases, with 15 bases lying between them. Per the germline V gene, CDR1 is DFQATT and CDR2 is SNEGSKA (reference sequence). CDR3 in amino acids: CSASIPNGFSYNEQFF. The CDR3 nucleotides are TGCAGTGCTAGTATCCCTAACGGATTCTCCTACAATGAGCAGTTCTTC.

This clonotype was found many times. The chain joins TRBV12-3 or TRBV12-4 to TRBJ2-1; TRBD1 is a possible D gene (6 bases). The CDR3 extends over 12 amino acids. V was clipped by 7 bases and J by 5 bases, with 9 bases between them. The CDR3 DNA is TGTGCCAGCACGTACAGGGACAATGAGCAGTTCTTC. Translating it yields CASTYRDNEQFF.

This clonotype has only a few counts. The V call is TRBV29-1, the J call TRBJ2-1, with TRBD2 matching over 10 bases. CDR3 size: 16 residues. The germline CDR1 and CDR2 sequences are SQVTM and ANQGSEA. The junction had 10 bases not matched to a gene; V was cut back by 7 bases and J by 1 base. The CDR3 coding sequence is TGCAGCGCCCCGGGGCTAGCGGGGGAATCCTACAATGAGCAGTTCTTC. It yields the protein CSAPGLAGESYNEQFF.

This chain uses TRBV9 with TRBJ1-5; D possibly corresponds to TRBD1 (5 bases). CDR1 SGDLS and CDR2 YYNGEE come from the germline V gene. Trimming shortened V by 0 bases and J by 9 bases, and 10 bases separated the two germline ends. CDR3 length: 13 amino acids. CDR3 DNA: TGTGCCAGCAGCGTAGAAGGTGGGGGGCCCCAGCATTTT. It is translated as CASSVEGGGPQHF.

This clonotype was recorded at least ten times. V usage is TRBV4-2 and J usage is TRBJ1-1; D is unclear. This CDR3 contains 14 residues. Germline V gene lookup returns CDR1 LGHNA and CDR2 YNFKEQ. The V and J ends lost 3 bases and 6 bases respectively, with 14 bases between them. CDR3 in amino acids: CASSQGRGVAEAFF. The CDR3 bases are TGTGCCAGCAGCCAGGGCCGCGGGGTTGCTGAAGCTTTCTTT.

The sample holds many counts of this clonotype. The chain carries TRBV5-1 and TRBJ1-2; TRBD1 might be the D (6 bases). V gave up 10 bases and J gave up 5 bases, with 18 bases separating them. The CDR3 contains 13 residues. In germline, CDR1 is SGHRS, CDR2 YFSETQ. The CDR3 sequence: CALGGGRVYGYTF. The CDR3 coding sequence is TGCGCCCTAGGCGGGGGGCGAGTTTATGGCTACACCTTC.

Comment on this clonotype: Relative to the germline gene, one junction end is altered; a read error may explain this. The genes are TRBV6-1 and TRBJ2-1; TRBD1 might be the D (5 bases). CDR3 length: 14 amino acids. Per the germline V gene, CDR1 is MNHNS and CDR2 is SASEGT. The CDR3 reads CVSSPRQSSDEQFF. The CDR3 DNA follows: TGTGTCAGCAGCCCACGACAGTCTAGTGATGAGCAGTTCTTC.

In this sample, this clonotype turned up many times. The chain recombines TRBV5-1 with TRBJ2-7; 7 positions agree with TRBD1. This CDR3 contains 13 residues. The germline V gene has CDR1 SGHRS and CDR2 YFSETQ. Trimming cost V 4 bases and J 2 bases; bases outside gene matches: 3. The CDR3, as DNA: TGCGCCAGCAGCGTGGACAGGACCTACGAGCAGTACTTC. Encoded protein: CASSVDRTYEQYF.